The 9 T cell receptor beta chains below all came from one sample that was sequenced in a study of blood T cells in healthy people across ages. Primers used in a second PCR of roughly 7 to 12 cycles were a sample-barcoded 5' primer and a J-beta primer mix. TCRdb re-analysed the 5' RACE reads in MiXCR, keeping a single row per CDR3 protein. The sample shows more than 650,000 distinct CDR3 sequences, 20% to 25% of them seen only once. Sequenced sample: blood. The receptor source for this set is a man between 65 and 79 years old in good health.

The chain combines TRBV12-3 or TRBV12-4 with TRBJ2-5; 9 bases match TRBD2. Unmatched junction bases numbered 13, after V lost 7 bases and J lost 7 bases. The CDR3 is made up of 15 amino acids. The CDR3 loop is CASKLGTSQEGTQYF. For the CDR3, the DNA is TGTGCCAGCAAGCTGGGGACTAGCCAAGAAGGGACCCAGTACTTC.

The chain uses TRBV6-5 and TRBJ1-2; TRBD1 agrees at 10 bases. This CDR3 region has 15 residues. V shed 8 bases and J 7 bases; nucleotides not matched to a gene: 13. The germline V gene encodes CDR1 MNHEY and CDR2 SVGAGI. The CDR3 DNA is TGTGCCAGCTGGTTAGGGACAGGGGAGATTGGTGGCTACACCTTC. Its protein product is CASWLGTGEIGGYTF.

This clonotype was counted only a few times. V and J are TRBV18 and TRBJ2-3, with 9 bases fitting TRBD1. The CDR3 length is 14 residues. Germline CDR1 and CDR2: KGHSH and LQKENI. Losses at the gene ends were 5 bases for V and 4 bases for J; bases not matched to a gene: 4. Here the CDR3 DNA reads TGTGCCAGCTCAGGGACAGGGATCCCAGATACGCAGTATTTT. Translating gives CASSGTGIPDTQYF.

On this clonotype itself: Its ends do not fully match the called genes, so a read error is possible. The genes are TRBV12-3 or TRBV12-4 and TRBJ1-2, with D unclear. This CDR3 has 12 amino acids. CDR3 bases: TGTGCCAGCAGTCTGTTCGGCTATGGCTACCCCTTC. Protein sequence: CASSLFGYGYPF.

V gene TRBV29-1 combines with J gene TRBJ2-2; D is uncertain. CDR3 length: 12 residues. Trimming cost V 3 bases and J 2 bases, with 4 bases left between them. The germline gives CDR1 SQVTM, CDR2 ANQGSEA. The CDR3 region has the DNA TGCAGCGTTGATGTAAACACCGGGGAGCTGTTTTTT. Its protein is CSVDVNTGELFF.

V usage is TRBV5-5 and J usage is TRBJ2-7; TRBD1 matches 9 bases. The J call could be wrong; TRBJ2-5 is a better fit for the DNA end. Germline V gene sequence: CDR1 SGHKS, CDR2 YYEKEE (reference sequence). The CDR3 covers 13 residues. CDR3: CASSWTGEGTQYF. CDR3 coding DNA: TGTGCCAGCAGCTGGACAGGGGAGGGGACCCAGTACTTC.

The J gene is TRBJ2-3, the V gene TRBV6-5; D remains ambiguous. The germline CDR1 and CDR2 sequences are MNHEY and SVGAGI. This CDR3 spans 17 amino acids. Trimming stripped 5 bases from V and 1 base from J, with 19 bases between. CDR3 protein: CASSPRATLRRTDTQYF. The DNA of the CDR3 is TGTGCCAGCAGTCCACGGGCGACGTTAAGGCGCACAGATACGCAGTATTTT.

The V call is TRBV20-1, the J call TRBJ2-3, with 13 bases aligning to TRBD2. V was clipped by 1 base and J by 6 bases; unmatched bases: 4. The CDR3 has 15 amino acids. Per the germline V gene, CDR1 is DFQATT and CDR2 is SNEGSKA (reference sequence). In nucleotides, the CDR3 is TGCAGTGCTAGAGTGACTAGCGGGAGGCCCGATACGCAGTATTTT. Residues: CSARVTSGRPDTQYF.

The chain links TRBV5-6 to TRBJ1-4, with 7 bases that match TRBD1. Germline CDR1 SGHDT, CDR2 YYEEEE. V dropped 1 base and J dropped 7; count of bases not matched to a gene: 4. CDR3 length: 14 amino acids. The CDR3 DNA sequence: TGTGCCAGCAGCTTGACAGGGGATCGTGAAAAACTGTTTTTT. Translated, it gives CASSLTGDREKLFF.